This T cell receptor beta chain was sequenced for a study of T cell responses to AZD1222 COVID-19 vaccine. Whole-study results and caveats: Close to half of spike-specific TCRs reportedly recognize unmutated variant regions. CD4 TCRs linked to vaccination spanned spike, dominating at 160-218 and 743-854. Repertoire collection took place solely once the T cell response had peaked. Spike-specific TCR repertoires showed rising breadth and depth after two AZD1222 doses.

Profiling relied on immunoSEQ multiplex PCR, and the TCRdb table lists in-frame clones only, not all of them. Counted here are under 70,000 clones, 70% to 80% occurring once; the ten biggest clones make up 20% to 30%. Details on this clone: Antigen: not known.

The CDR3 extends over 14 amino acids. Looked up from germline, CDR1 is MNHEY and CDR2 is SVGAGI. Deletions cut 10 bases from V and 5 bases from J, with 17 bases between. This TCR was recovered from an adult in good health. The J gene is TRBJ2-2, the V gene TRBV6-5; D might be TRBD1 or TRBD2, each matching 5 bases. Source: peripheral blood, taken on day 0 of MenACWY control vaccination. The CDR3 nucleotides read TGTGCCATCCCGGGACCATACCCTACCGGGGAGCTGTTTTTT. Translation: CAIPGPYPTGELFF.